The sequence of this TCR beta chain was determined in a study of T cell repertoires in cytomegalovirus infection. On the study more broadly: Newly reported HLA-C-restricted and thoroughly characterized HLA-B-restricted CMV epitopes were employed. Public signatures in TCR beta pointed to CMV infection and matching HLA type. Study conclusions and caveats: CMV-specific HLA-C-restricted TCR beta clonotypes dominated the ex vivo response. Of the TCR beta families, the public ones yielded a cumulative frequency that identified carriers of CMV plus the relevant HLA.

TCRdb analysed the reads with MiXCR anew, one entry per CDR3 protein. The sample holds around 770,000 distinct CDR3 sequences, 25% to 30% seen once. Germline CDR1 and CDR2: SGHVT and SQSDAQ. This CDR3 region has 16 residues. Trimming took 3 bases from V and 0 from J, leaving 12 bases between them. About this clonotype itself: Its target is not known.

This sequence joins TRBV7-4 and TRBJ2-1; tentative D call: TRBD1 (5 bases). The TCR was taken from a human donor in good health (CMV status not recorded). Some clones in this sample may be carry-over from other donors' samples. The material sequenced was cultured CD8+ T cells from PBMCs, taken from culture after CMV antigen stimulation. As DNA, the CDR3 is TGTGCCAGCAGCTTGCGAGGACATAACTCCTACAATGAGCAGTTCTTC. Encoded protein: CASSLRGHNSYNEQFF. Using reference TRBV7-4 and TRBJ2-1 for the parts outside the CDR3, the full variable domain is GAGVSQSPRYKVAKRGRDVALRCDSISGHVTLYWYRQTLGQGSEVLTYSQSDAQRDKSGRPSGRFSAERPERSVSTLKIQRTEQGDSAVYLCASSLRGHNSYNEQFFGPGTRLTVL.